A selection of T cell receptor beta chains follows, all from one sample in a study of graft-versus-host responses after intestinal transplantation. These receptors are not linked to any known antigen. Profiling relied on immunoSEQ multiplex PCR, and the TCRdb table lists in-frame clones only, not all of them. This table has about 110,000 clones, 90% to 95% appearing once. The sequences come from unstimulated CD8+ T cells sorted from spleen or lymph node cells, collected before transplant. The receptors were sampled from a human donor who was the organ donor for an intestinal transplant. CDR3s include the opening cysteine and the closing phenylalanine or tryptophan.

V gene,CDR3 protein
TRBV6-5,CASSYSPGLHYGYTF
TRBV6-5,CASSYSGDTQYF
TRBV5-8,CASTLVAVQETQYF
TRBV19,CASLGNEQFF
TRBV7-6,CASSLGSNLYEQYF
TRBV20-1,CSASGDYGYTF
TRBV2,CASKRAGGPYNEQFF
TRBV5-4,CASSGVGGSGYTF
TRBV11-3,CASSPDRVTPILTKNYGYTF
TRBV7-2,CASSPHIYAGSSNQPQHF
TRBV28,CASTGTTTYNEQFF
TRBV4-1,CASSQVASGSEQFF
TRBV5-6,CASSFRGRADEQYF
TRBV7-9,CASSPWTFIYYGYTF
TRBV11-2,CASSLIGSYNEQFF
TRBV11-2,CASSGTSGTLNTDTQYF
TRBV6-1,CASSIDDRPNQPQHF
TRBV27,CASRFSAGQGNYGYTF
TRBV7-9,CASSSRQIASGNTIYF
TRBV30,CAWRSGQEPSYEQYF
TRBV19,CASSIDRMGPGKNTGELFF
TRBV6-1,CASSSTSTNEQFF
TRBV4-3,CASSRVAGTDTQYF
TRBV9,CASSVSDGIWNTDTQYF
TRBV6-1,CASQAAYNEQFF
TRBV7-9,CASSPGLQETQYF
TRBV11-2,CASSIRVVNTEAFF
TRBV30,CAWSEDRAYEQYF
TRBV29-1,CSVFQSTGELFF
TRBV6-1,CASSWGTGTDTQYF
TRBV13,CASSLGETEAFF
TRBV30,CAWSPWVSEQFF
TRBV4-2,CASSQEQHTYEQYF
TRBV7-9,CASSSDVAREKLFF
TRBV5-4,CASSRRDPTHEQYF
TRBV6-6,CASRPGTVDWETQYF
TRBV6-5,CASSYFRGAPETQYF
TRBV30,CAWSVVETSYEQYF
TRBV15,CATSWTDSNSYEQYF
TRBV30,CAWDPSGGDEQYF
TRBV9,CASSVGRSTGELFF
TRBV5-4,CASSLQLPLNEQFF
TRBV6-5,CASSDLDRAYEQYF
TRBV6-5,CASSSVGGETQYF
TRBV6-1,CASNVIHRYEQYF
TRBV28,CASSETGDYNEQFF
TRBV5-8,CASSLQGPSNQPQHF
TRBV4-1,CASSQDSTDPAGGYTF